This T cell receptor beta chain was observed in a study of shared clonotypes between healthy human individuals. Study-wide results and limits: What naive subsets generally showed was a larger estimated richness than memory subsets showed.

Trimming removed 6 bases at V and 5 bases at J, with 17 bases between. Germline values: CDR1 SGHTA, CDR2 FQGTGA. CDR3 size: 15 residues. Regarding this clone: What it binds is not known.

Sequencing used immunoSEQ multiplex PCR; TCRdb keeps in-frame clones, though not all of them. The repertoire holds 800,000 to 950,000 clones, with about 97% as singletons. The naive CD8 fraction comprised CD45RO-negative cells positively selected for CCR7 and excluded terminally differentiated effector memory CD45RA+ cells. The sequenced material came from naive CD8+ T cells sorted from blood. The V and J genes are TRBV7-3 and TRBJ2-1; tentative D call: TRBD1 (6 bases). The source is a man aged 30 to 45 in good health. The CDR3 here is CASRGLGQSNNEQFF. CDR3 nucleotide sequence: TGTGCCAGCAGGGGATTGGGACAATCAAACAATGAGCAGTTCTTC.